One T cell receptor beta chain is described in this entry. Each participant's cohort was designated according to participant-reported clinical history. This table comes from immunoSEQ multiplex PCR, and its TCRdb copy is limited to in-frame clones, with some not included. This table holds some 400,000 clones, around 87% found once. CDR3 length equals 17 residues. The trim removed 2 bases at V and 0 bases at J, leaving 7 bases unmatched. Germline V gives CDR1 GTSNPN, CDR2 SVGIG (reference sequence). This specimen belongs to a study of blood T cell repertoires in COVID-19. This chain links TRBV30 with TRBJ2-6, with 7 bases that match TRBD1. This TCR came from a young man who had recovered from COVID-19. The material sequenced was PBMCs or T cells enriched from blood (not recorded which). The CDR3 loop is CAWSRDRESSGANVLTF. For the CDR3, the DNA is TGTGCCTGGAGTCGGGACAGAGAGAGCTCTGGGGCCAACGTCCTGACTTTC.